This TCR beta chain appears in the sequencing data of a study of T cell responses to AZD1222 COVID-19 vaccine. Findings of the study overall: The study reported that nearly half of spike-specific TCRs target unmutated variant regions.

Second doses were pooled across both intervals (about 4 or about 12 weeks). Germline V gives CDR1 SGDLS, CDR2 YYNGEE. The CDR3 contains 12 residues. The V gene lost 7 bases and the J gene lost 4 bases, with 11 bases spanning the gap. TCRdb keeps only in-frame clones here, not all; method: immunoSEQ multiplex PCR. The sample yields approximately 170,000 clones, around 94% seen once. This clone was seen a single time. No antigen is known for it. The chain links TRBV9 to TRBJ1-1, with D possibly being TRBD1 (5 bases). This TCR was recovered from an adult who received the AZD1222 COVID-19 vaccine. This sample comprised peripheral blood, obtained 28 days after the second AZD1222 dose. The CDR3 spells CASGGLGTEAFF. The CDR3, as DNA: TGTGCCAGCGGGGGGTTGGGCACTGAAGCTTTCTTT.